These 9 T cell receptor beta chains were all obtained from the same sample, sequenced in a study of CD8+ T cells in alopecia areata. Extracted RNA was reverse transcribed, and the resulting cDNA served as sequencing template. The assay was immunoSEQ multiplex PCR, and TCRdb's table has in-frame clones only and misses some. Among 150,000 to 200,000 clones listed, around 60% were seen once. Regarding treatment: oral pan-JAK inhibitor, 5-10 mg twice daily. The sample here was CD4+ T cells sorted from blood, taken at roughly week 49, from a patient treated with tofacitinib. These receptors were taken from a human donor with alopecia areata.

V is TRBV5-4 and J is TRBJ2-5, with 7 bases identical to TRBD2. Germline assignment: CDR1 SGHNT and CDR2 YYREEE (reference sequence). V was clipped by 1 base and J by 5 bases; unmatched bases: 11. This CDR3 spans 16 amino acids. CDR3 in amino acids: CASSLWSGGTVETQYF. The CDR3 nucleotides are TGTGCCAGCAGCTTGTGGTCGGGGGGTACAGTGGAGACCCAGTACTTC.

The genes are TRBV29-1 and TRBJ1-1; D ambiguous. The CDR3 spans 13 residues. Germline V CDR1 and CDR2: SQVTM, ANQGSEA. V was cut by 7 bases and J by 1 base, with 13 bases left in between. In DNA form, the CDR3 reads TGCAGCGCTACAAGGAAGACGAACACTGAAGCTTTCTTT. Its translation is CSATRKTNTEAFF. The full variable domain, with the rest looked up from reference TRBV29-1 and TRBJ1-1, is SAVISQKPSRDICQRGTSLTIQCQVDSQVTMMFWYRQQPGQSLTLIATANQGSEATYESGFVIDKFPISRPNLTFSTLTVSNMSPEDSSIYLCSATRKTNTEAFFGQGTRLTVV.

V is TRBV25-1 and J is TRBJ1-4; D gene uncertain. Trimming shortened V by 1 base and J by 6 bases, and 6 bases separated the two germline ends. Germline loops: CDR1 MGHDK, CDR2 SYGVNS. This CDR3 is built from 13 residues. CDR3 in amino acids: CASSEWVDEKLFF. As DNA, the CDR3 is TGTGCCAGCAGTGAATGGGTGGATGAAAAACTGTTTTTT.

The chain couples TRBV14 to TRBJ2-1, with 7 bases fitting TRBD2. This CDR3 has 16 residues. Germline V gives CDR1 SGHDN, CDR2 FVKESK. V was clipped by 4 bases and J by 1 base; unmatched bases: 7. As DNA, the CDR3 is TGTGCCAGCAGCCCCAGACCGGGGGGTTCCTACAATGAGCAGTTCTTC. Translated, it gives CASSPRPGGSYNEQFF.

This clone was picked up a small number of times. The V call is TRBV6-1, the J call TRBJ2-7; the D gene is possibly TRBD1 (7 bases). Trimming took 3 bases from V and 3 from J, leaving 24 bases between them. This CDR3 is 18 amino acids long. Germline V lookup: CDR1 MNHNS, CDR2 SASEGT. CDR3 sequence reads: CASSDPGGKIKADYEQYF. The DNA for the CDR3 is TGTGCCAGCAGTGATCCAGGGGGGAAGATTAAGGCTGACTACGAGCAGTACTTC.

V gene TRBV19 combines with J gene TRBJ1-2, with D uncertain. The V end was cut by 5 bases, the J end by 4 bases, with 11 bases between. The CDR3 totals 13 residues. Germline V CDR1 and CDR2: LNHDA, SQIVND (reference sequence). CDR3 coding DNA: TGTGCCAGTAGTGTGACACCTTCCTATGGCTACACCTTC. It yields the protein CASSVTPSYGYTF.

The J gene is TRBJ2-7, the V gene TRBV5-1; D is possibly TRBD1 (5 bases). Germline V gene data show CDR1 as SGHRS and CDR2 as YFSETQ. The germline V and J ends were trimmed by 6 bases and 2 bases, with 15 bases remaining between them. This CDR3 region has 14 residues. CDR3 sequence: CASTLGAPAYEQYF. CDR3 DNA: TGCGCCAGCACCCTAGGGGCCCCGGCCTACGAGCAGTACTTC. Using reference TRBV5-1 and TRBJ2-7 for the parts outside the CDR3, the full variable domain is KAGVTQTPRYLIKTRGQQVTLSCSPISGHRSVSWYQQTPGQGLQFLFEYFSETQRNKGNFPGRFSGRQFSNSRSEMNVSTLELGDSALYLCASTLGAPAYEQYFGPGTRLTVT.

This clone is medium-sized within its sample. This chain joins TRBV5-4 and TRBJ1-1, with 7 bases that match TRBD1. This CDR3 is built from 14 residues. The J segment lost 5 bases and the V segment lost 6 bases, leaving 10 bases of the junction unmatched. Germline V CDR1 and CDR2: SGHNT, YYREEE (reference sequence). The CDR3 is CASNIEQGWTEAFF. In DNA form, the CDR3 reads TGTGCCAGCAACATCGAACAGGGGTGGACTGAAGCTTTCTTT.

The CDR3 DNA reads TGCGCCAGCAGCAGGGGGACTAGCACAGATACGCAGTATTTT. Its translation is CASSRGTSTDTQYF. The V gene is TRBV5-1, the J gene TRBJ2-3, with D perhaps TRBD1 or TRBD2 (6 bases each). The CDR3 loop spans 14 amino acids. The germline V and J ends were trimmed by 4 bases and 0 bases, with 9 bases remaining between them. Germline-derived CDR1 and CDR2 are SGHRS and YFSETQ.